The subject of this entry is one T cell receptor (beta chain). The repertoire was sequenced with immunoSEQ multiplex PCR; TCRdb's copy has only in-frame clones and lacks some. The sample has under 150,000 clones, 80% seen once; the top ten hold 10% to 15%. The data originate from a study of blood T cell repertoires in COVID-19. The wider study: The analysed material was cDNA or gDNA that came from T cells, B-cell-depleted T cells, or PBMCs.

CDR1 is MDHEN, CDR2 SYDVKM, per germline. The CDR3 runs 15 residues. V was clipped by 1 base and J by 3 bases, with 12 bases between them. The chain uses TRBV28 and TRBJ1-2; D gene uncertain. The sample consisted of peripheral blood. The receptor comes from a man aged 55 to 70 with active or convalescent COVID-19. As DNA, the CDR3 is TGTGCCAGCAGTTTATTGAGGCTACCCCACTATGGCTACACCTTC. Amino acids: CASSLLRLPHYGYTF.